This T cell receptor beta chain was retrieved from a study of blood T cell repertoires in COVID-19 (dated by TCRdb to 2019 to 2021). Describing the broader study: The collaborator samples originated in the United States, Italy and Spain and spanned the acute and convalescent phases of COVID-19. The samples were drawn from two sources: the first 160 participants of the ongoing ImmuneRACE study, and fewer than 1,500 subjects contributed by 6 global collaborators. Where available, HLA class I and class II types were taken from metadata supplied by the sample provider and were not determined by assay-based typing. The dataset comprised deeply sampled blood TCRbeta repertoires from subjects exposed to, actively infected with, or recovered from COVID-19. The sample metadata nearly always contained a de-identified subject ID, COVID-19 status, age in years and sex. The repertoires were released in a freely available public database meant as a resource for research on the immune response to SARS-CoV-2. The material from the prospective study consisted of cDNA or gDNA derived from T cells, B-cell-depleted T cells, or PBMCs. Here is what the overall study found, with its caveats: Clinical and demographic metadata were provided uncurated, with the amount varying by source and participant.

TCRbeta CDR3 regions were amplified from genomic DNA using the immunoSEQ Assay, a bias-controlled multiplex PCR. Processing in the source paper ran as follows. The number of nucleated cells in each sample was estimated by amplification of reference gene primers within the assay. To quantify the absolute abundance of each unique TCRbeta CDR3 rearrangement, sequence reads were collapsed and filtered. Productive Simpson clonality was computed per sample as the square root of Simpson's diversity index over productive rearrangements. TCRdb mirrors the immuneACCESS table, restricted to in-frame sequences. Some clones are absent from its copies; in checked studies, under half trace to an unresolved V gene, and the reason for the others is unknown. D and trimming come from the DNA, and the V and J calls and clone size come from that table. The sample table lists some 240,000 clones, roughly four fifths of them with a count of one. The biggest ten clones account for 3.4% of the sample.

The CDR3 runs 18 residues from the cysteine to the phenylalanine. Only the CDR3 portion is preserved as DNA: 54 bases, with reading frame beginning at the first base. Via the germline V gene (reference sequence), CDR1 is LNHDA and CDR2 SQIVND. The trim is 3 bases for V and 3 bases for J, with a gap of 21 bases between the germline ends. Participants in the prospective study were aged about 18 to 89 years, lived in more than 20 United States geographic areas, and enrolled through a virtual design. Cohort assignment in the prospective study relied on participant-reported clinical history from a screening survey and a study questionnaire. Recovered participants in ImmuneRACE Cohort 3 were defined by two consecutive negative NP/OP PCR tests, clearance by a healthcare professional, or resolution of symptoms. Each participant in the prospective study had whole blood, serum and a nasopharyngeal or oropharyngeal swab collected by mobile phlebotomists. Additional blood draws and questionnaires over an approximately two-month period could optionally be provided by prospective study participants. Before DNA extraction, blood samples from the prospective study were shipped at room temperature or frozen.

With regard to this clone: The specificity of this receptor is unknown. Nothing much larger sits one base from this clone, and base qualities are not available.

This receptor was obtained from a man in his fifties or sixties who had recovered from COVID-19. The specimen was PBMCs or T cells enriched from blood (not recorded which). The chain is encoded by TRBV19 joined to TRBJ1-5, with TRBD1 as a weak D call on 6 bases. DNA sequence: TGTGCCAGTAGTATCCCCAGGGGTTCTGGCAATATCAATCAGCCCCAGCATTTT. Its product reads: CASSIPRGSGNINQPQHF.